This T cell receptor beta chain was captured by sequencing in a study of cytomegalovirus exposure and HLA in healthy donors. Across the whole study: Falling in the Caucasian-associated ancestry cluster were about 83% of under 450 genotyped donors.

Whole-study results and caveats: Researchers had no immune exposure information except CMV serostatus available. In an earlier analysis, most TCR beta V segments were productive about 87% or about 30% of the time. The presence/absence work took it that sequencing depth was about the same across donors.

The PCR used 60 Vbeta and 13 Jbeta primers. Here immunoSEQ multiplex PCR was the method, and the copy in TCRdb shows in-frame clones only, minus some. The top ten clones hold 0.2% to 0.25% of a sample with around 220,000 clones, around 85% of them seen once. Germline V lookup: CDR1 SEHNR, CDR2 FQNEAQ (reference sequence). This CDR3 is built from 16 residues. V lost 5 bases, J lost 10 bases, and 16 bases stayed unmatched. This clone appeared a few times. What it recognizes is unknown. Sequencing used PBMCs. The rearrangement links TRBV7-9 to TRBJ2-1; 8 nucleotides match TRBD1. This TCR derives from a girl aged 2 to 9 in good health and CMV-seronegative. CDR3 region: CASSPRSGGATREQFF. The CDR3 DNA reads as TGTGCCAGCAGCCCTCGTTCAGGGGGCGCGACTAGGGAGCAGTTCTTC. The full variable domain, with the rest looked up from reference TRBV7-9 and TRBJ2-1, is DTGVSQNPRHKITKRGQNVTFRCDPISEHNRLYWYRQTLGQGPEFLTYFQNEAQLEKSRLLSDRFSAERPKGSFSTLEIQRTEQGDSAMYLCASSPRSGGATREQFFGPGTRLTVL.